This T cell receptor beta chain was sequenced for a study of control samples from healthy donors and cancer patients. This clone was found a few times. Method: immunoSEQ multiplex PCR; TCRdb's copy keeps in-frame clones and lacks some. The data contain about 130,000 clones, more than 85% of them seen just once; the ten biggest clones take up around 1.8%. The CDR3 sequence is 13 residues long. CDR1 SEHNR and CDR2 FQNEAQ come from the germline V gene (reference sequence). Trimming shortened V by 4 bases and J by 0 bases, and 7 bases separated the two germline ends. The sample comprised blood. The clonotype originates from a man aged 18 to 29 in good health. This chain uses TRBV7-9 with TRBJ2-7; D possibly corresponds to TRBD2 (5 bases). The CDR3 region is CASSSDSSYEQYF. CDR3 nucleotides: TGTGCCAGCAGCTCGGACTCCTCCTACGAGCAGTACTTC.